Following are 9 T cell receptor beta chains from one sample sequenced in a study of blood T cell repertoires in COVID-19. Profiling relied on immunoSEQ multiplex PCR, and the TCRdb table lists in-frame clones only, not all of them. The sample shows over 70,000 clones, 80% to 90% of them seen only once. Sequenced input: peripheral blood. The receptors originated from a human donor in a cohort sampled during active COVID-19.

The gene calls are TRBV7-3 and TRBJ2-1, with 8 bases identical to TRBD1. Germline CDR1 SGHTA, CDR2 FQGTGA. J was trimmed by 3 bases and V by 5 bases; bases with no gene match: 6. The CDR3 runs to 15 residues. For the CDR3, the DNA is TGTGCCAGCAGCCAAACAGGGGGAGTCTACAATGAGCAGTTCTTC. The encoded protein is CASSQTGGVYNEQFF. The full variable domain, rest sourced from reference TRBV7-3 and TRBJ2-1, is GAGVSQTPSNKVTEKGKYVELRCDPISGHTALYWYRQSLGQGPEFLIYFQGTGAADDSGLPNDRFFAVRPEGSVSTLKIQRTERGDSAVYLCASSQTGGVYNEQFFGPGTRLTVL.

The V and J genes are TRBV11-3 and TRBJ2-5; 11 bases line up with TRBD1. Germline trimming cut 5 bases from V and 3 bases from J; bases unmatched to any gene: 8. Per the germline V gene, CDR1 is SGHNT and CDR2 is YENEEA. This CDR3 is built from 16 residues. Here the CDR3 reads CASSKGQGVGEETQYF. CDR3 sequence (DNA): TGTGCCAGCAGCAAGGGACAGGGGGTCGGGGAAGAGACCCAGTACTTC.

The table lists this clone with a count of one. This chain links TRBV7-3 with TRBJ1-1; D is ambiguous. The germline gives CDR1 SGHTA, CDR2 FQGTGA. The CDR3 is 15 amino acids. The V end was cut by 0 bases, the J end by 5 bases, with 13 bases between. The DNA of the CDR3 is TGTGCCAGCAGCTTAACGGGAGGGATGGCGACTGAAGCTTTCTTT. It yields the protein CASSLTGGMATEAFF.

As DNA, the CDR3 is TGTGCCAGTAGTATAGATCGGGGGGCCTACGAGCAGTACTTC. This translates into CASSIDRGAYEQYF. This chain links TRBV19 with TRBJ2-7; 7 positions agree with TRBD2. This CDR3 spans 14 amino acids. From germline, CDR1 is LNHDA and CDR2 SQIVND (reference sequence). V shed 0 bases and J 2 bases; nucleotides not matched to a gene: 1. Using reference TRBV19 and TRBJ2-7 for the parts outside the CDR3, the full variable domain is DGGITQSPKYLFRKEGQNVTLSCEQNLNHDAMYWYRQDPGQGLRLIYYSQIVNDFQKGDIAEGYSVSREKKESFPLTVTSAQKNPTAFYLCASSIDRGAYEQYFGPGTRLTVT.

V and J are TRBV10-1 and TRBJ2-1; D possibly corresponds to TRBD2 (6 bases). V was pared by 4 bases and J by 0 bases, with 13 bases between. CDR3 length equals 16 residues. Per the germline V gene, CDR1 is WNHNN and CDR2 is SYGVQD (reference sequence). The CDR3 nucleotides read TGCGCCAGCAGTGGGACTATCCCGAGCTCCTACAATGAGCAGTTCTTC. Amino acid sequence: CASSGTIPSSYNEQFF.

The sample holds one count of this clone. The rearrangement uses TRBV10-3 and TRBJ2-5; D possibly corresponds to TRBD2 (6 bases). The CDR3 consists of 13 residues. Trimming removed 7 bases from V and 2 bases from J, with 11 bases in between. Germline values: CDR1 ENHRY, CDR2 SYGVKD. The CDR3 region has the DNA TGTGCCATCACCGGGGGTCCTCAAGAGACCCAGTACTTC. Translating gives CAITGGPQETQYF.

This clone was seen a single time. The chain employs TRBV4-1 and TRBJ1-3; D remains unclear. Germline CDR1 is MGHRA and CDR2 is YSYEKL. The V end was cut by 0 bases, the J end by 0 bases, with 12 bases between. The CDR3 is 17 amino acids. DNA of the CDR3: TGCGCCAGCAGCCAAGATTTGCGAGTCCTCTCTGGAAACACCATATATTTT. Its protein is CASSQDLRVLSGNTIYF.

In this sample, this clone turned up once. This chain uses TRBV4-1 with TRBJ1-3; weak D call: TRBD1 (6 bases). CDR3 size: 15 residues. V lost 0 bases and J 4 bases, leaving 10 bases between the germline ends. CDR1 and CDR2 (germline): MGHRA, YSYEKL. The CDR3 loop is CASSQDSGVGNTIYF. The DNA for the CDR3 is TGCGCCAGCAGCCAAGATTCAGGGGTCGGAAACACCATATATTTT.

The rearrangement links TRBV5-6 to TRBJ2-2; 7 bases are a match to TRBD1. The CDR3 contains 14 residues. With V trimmed by 4 bases and J by 5 bases, 5 bases remained unmatched. The germline CDR1 and CDR2 sequences are SGHDT and YYEEEE. The CDR3 region has the DNA TGTGCCAGCAGCGGGCAACAGGGGACCGGGGAGCTGTTTTTT. Translating it yields CASSGQQGTGELFF.